The next 2 T cell receptor beta chains were all read from a single sample in a study of T-cell reconstitution after alpha-beta-depleted transplantation in children. Unique molecular identifiers were built into the TCRbeta library. One entry per CDR3 protein, called by TCRdb with MiXCR from the PCR reads. Of some 200,000 distinct CDR3 sequences listed, about a tenth are singletons. Source: PBMCs from the stem cell graft donor, taken from the stem cell graft. Source of these receptors: a human donor who donated a stem cell graft to a child with acute lymphoblastic leukemia.

This clonotype was counted only a few times. The V gene is TRBV11-2, the J gene TRBJ1-1; D is ambiguous. The germline V and J ends were trimmed by 6 bases and 0 bases, with 23 bases remaining between them. This CDR3 is built from 18 residues. The V gene's germline CDR1 is SGHAT and CDR2 FQNNGV. CDR3 coding DNA: TGTGCCAGCAGTCGGGCGGATAGACCTAATAATATGAACACTGAAGCTTTCTTT. Protein: CASSRADRPNNMNTEAFF. Full variable domain (rest looked up from reference TRBV11-2 and TRBJ1-1): EAGVAQSPRYKIIEKRQSVAFWCNPISGHATLYWYQQILGQGPKLLIQFQNNGVVDDSQLPKDRFSAERLKGVDSTLKIQPAKLEDSAVYLCASSRADRPNNMNTEAFFGQGTRLTVV.

This clonotype was detected ten times or more. The rearrangement links TRBV7-2 to TRBJ1-2; no firm D call. The CDR3 has 13 amino acids. The germline V gene encodes CDR1 SGHTA and CDR2 FQGNSA. V was pared by 5 bases and J by 3 bases, with 10 bases between. The CDR3 sequence is CASSVWGDYGYTF. CDR3 nucleotide sequence: TGTGCCAGCAGCGTCTGGGGAGACTATGGCTACACCTTC.